Presented here are 15 T cell receptor beta chains from one specimen sequenced in a study of T cells in Graves' hyperthyroidism and ophthalmopathy. RNA transcripts provided the source from which TCR beta CDR3 regions were amplified. With the HTBI primer set, the TCR CDR3 went through a first round of RT-PCR. TCRdb re-called the multiplex PCR reads through MiXCR, storing one row per CDR3 protein. This table holds about 380,000 distinct CDR3 sequences, less than 20% found once. The sequencing input was blood. Receptor source: a man younger than 35 with Graves' ophthalmopathy.

The rearrangement links TRBV12-3 or TRBV12-4 to TRBJ1-4; 10 bases agree with TRBD1. J was trimmed by 3 bases and V by 6 bases; bases with no gene match: 4. CDR3 length: 15 amino acids. The CDR3 loop is CASSGTGVANEKLFF. CDR3 coding DNA: TGTGCCAGCAGCGGGACAGGGGTCGCTAATGAAAAACTGTTTTTT.

This clonotype was detected a few times. CDR3 region: CASSSNPTSGSYNEQFF. The DNA for the CDR3 is TGTGCCAGCAGCTCCAACCCGACTAGCGGGTCCTACAATGAGCAGTTCTTC. V and J are TRBV9 and TRBJ2-1; 10 bases align to TRBD2. The CDR3 has 17 amino acids. Germline values: CDR1 SGDLS, CDR2 YYNGEE. J was trimmed by 1 base and V by 4 bases; bases with no gene match: 8.

This chain uses TRBV10-3 with TRBJ1-1; 7 positions match TRBD1. J gave up 2 bases and V 5 bases, and 8 bases lay outside the gene matches. Germline CDR1 is ENHRY and CDR2 is SYGVKD. This CDR3 is 15 amino acids long. CDR3 DNA sequence: TGTGCCATCAGTACCACGAGGGGGCTTAACACTGAAGCTTTCTTT. This translates into CAISTTRGLNTEAFF.

The chain employs TRBV5-1 and TRBJ1-1; TRBD1 is a possible D gene (5 bases). Trimming removed 4 bases at V and 5 bases at J, with 12 bases between. The CDR3 loop spans 13 amino acids. Germline values: CDR1 SGHRS, CDR2 YFSETQ. The CDR3, as DNA: TGCGCCAGCAGCCCCGGGACTCGGACTGAAGCTTTCTTT. Translated: CASSPGTRTEAFF.

This clonotype was counted between two and nine times. The chain recombines TRBV20-1 with TRBJ2-1; the match to TRBD2 covers 10 bases. V trimming: 0 bases; J trimming: 3 bases; junction bases outside the gene matches: 5. The CDR3 runs to 16 residues. Germline V gene data show CDR1 as DFQATT and CDR2 as SNEGSKA (reference sequence). CDR3 DNA: TGCAGTGCTAGAGATGCGGGACTAGCGCGCTACAATGAGCAGTTCTTC. It specifies CSARDAGLARYNEQFF.

The genes are TRBV10-2 and TRBJ2-7; D not certain. CDR1 is WSHSY, CDR2 SAAADI, per germline. The CDR3 has 16 amino acids. Deletions cut 6 bases from V and 3 bases from J, with 21 bases between. The CDR3 is CASRRGRLYANYEQYF. In nucleotides, the CDR3 is TGCGCCAGCAGACGCGGCCGTCTCTACGCTAACTACGAGCAGTACTTC.

This clonotype occurred a few times. V usage is TRBV6-5 and J usage is TRBJ2-5, with 7 nucleotides matching TRBD2. This CDR3 comprises 15 residues. Trimming took 1 base from V and 1 from J; bases not matched to a gene: 3. Germline V lookup: CDR1 MNHEY, CDR2 SVGAGI. CDR3 amino acids: CASSYYGGSQETQYF. For the CDR3, the DNA is TGTGCCAGCAGTTACTACGGGGGGTCCCAAGAGACCCAGTACTTC.

A few counts support this clonotype. The chain carries TRBV24-1 and TRBJ2-3, with 10 bases identical to TRBD2. V was pared by 2 bases and J by 0 bases, with 7 bases of the junction left unmatched. CDR3 length: 18 residues. The germline V gene encodes CDR1 KGHDR and CDR2 SFDVKD. The CDR3 DNA reads as TGTGCCACCAGTGATTGGGCTAGCGGGGGCCCAAGCACAGATACGCAGTATTTT. It codes for CATSDWASGGPSTDTQYF.

The chain's CDR3 is CASSPRGRANYGYTF. The CDR3 DNA sequence: TGTGCCAGCAGCCCTCGGGGGAGAGCTAACTATGGCTACACCTTC. J is TRBJ1-2 and V is TRBV11-1, with D possibly matching TRBD1 (5 bases). V was pared by 5 bases and J by 0 bases, with 13 bases between. CDR3 length: 15 residues. Germline assignment: CDR1 SGHAT and CDR2 FQDESV (reference sequence).

This clonotype showed up many times. This chain connects TRBV18 to TRBJ1-1; D is uncertain. Looked up from germline, CDR1 is KGHSH and CDR2 is LQKENI. Trimming removed 3 bases from V and 6 bases from J, with 5 bases in between. CDR3 size: 11 residues. DNA for the CDR3: TGTGCCAGCTCACCGGAATCTGAAGCTTTCTTT. This translates into CASSPESEAFF.

The V call is TRBV3-1, the J call TRBJ2-2; 11 positions agree with TRBD2. Losses at the gene ends were 5 bases for V and 2 bases for J; bases not matched to a gene: 10. The CDR3 has 18 residues. Germline assignment: CDR1 LGHDT and CDR2 YNNKEL (reference sequence). In DNA, the CDR3 is TGTGCCAGCAGCGTACCGGGACTAGCGGTGATCAACACCGGGGAGCTGTTTTTT. It yields the protein CASSVPGLAVINTGELFF.

This chain uses TRBV11-1 with TRBJ1-1; 11 bases fit TRBD1. CDR1 and CDR2 (germline): SGHAT, FQDESV (reference sequence). CDR3 length: 14 residues. V shed 5 bases and J 11 bases; nucleotides not matched to a gene: 10. CDR3 in DNA: TGTGCCAGCAGCCAAGCCGGACAGGGGGCGATTGCTTTCTTT. Its translation is CASSQAGQGAIAFF.

J is TRBJ2-4 and V is TRBV20-1; D may match TRBD1 or TRBD2 (5 bases each). Germline V CDR1 and CDR2: DFQATT, SNEGSKA (reference sequence). Trimming stripped 3 bases from V and 0 bases from J, with 9 bases between. This CDR3 is built from 14 residues. The CDR3 is CSARGTLAKNIQYF. In DNA, the CDR3 is TGCAGTGCTAGGGGGACGTTAGCCAAAAACATTCAGTACTTC.

This clonotype has at least ten counts. The V and J genes are TRBV3-1 and TRBJ1-1; D gene ambiguous. This CDR3 is 15 amino acids long. Germline V gene lookup returns CDR1 LGHDT and CDR2 YNNKEL (reference sequence). V shed 0 bases and J shed 0 bases, with 8 bases lying between them. The CDR3 here is CASSQDEGLNTEAFF. The CDR3 DNA reads TGTGCCAGCAGCCAAGATGAAGGCTTGAACACTGAAGCTTTCTTT.

This clonotype appeared a few times. V gene TRBV10-3 combines with J gene TRBJ2-3; 10 bases map to TRBD1. The V gene's germline CDR1 is ENHRY and CDR2 SYGVKD. V trimming: 9 bases; J trimming: 8 bases; junction bases outside the gene matches: 8. The CDR3 is made up of 13 amino acids. The CDR3 sequence is CAMSGTGVSTQYF. Written as DNA, the CDR3 is TGTGCCATGAGCGGGACAGGGGTTTCTACGCAGTATTTT.